Following are 32 T cell receptor beta chains from one sample sequenced in a study of response to subunit inactivated influenza vaccine. TCRdb re-called the RT-PCR reads through MiXCR, storing one row per CDR3 protein. The sample includes about 170,000 distinct CDR3 sequences, about 12% of them seen just once. Another study also made use of these data, one on T cells expressing NK-cell markers. That work states: UMIs accompanied the 5'RACE template switching by which TCR beta cDNA was made.

The material was CD8+ T cells sorted from PBMCs, obtained approximately 12 days after vaccination. The source is a man aged 45 to 65 who received an inactivated influenza vaccine.

The chain couples TRBV20-1 to TRBJ2-7; a possible D gene is TRBD2 (6 bases). The V and J ends lost 6 bases and 2 bases respectively, with 20 bases between them. The CDR3 runs 15 residues. Germline lookup yields CDR1 DFQATT and CDR2 SNEGSKA (reference sequence). This CDR3 reads CSAQNRDSRTYEQYF. The CDR3 DNA reads TGCAGTGCGCAAAACCGGGACTCTAGAACCTACGAGCAGTACTTC.

This clonotype was observed a handful of times. The gene calls are TRBV9 and TRBJ2-7; 10 bases agree with TRBD1. V trimming: 4 bases; J trimming: 4 bases; junction bases outside the gene matches: 8. This CDR3 has 15 residues. CDR1 is SGDLS and CDR2 is YYNGEE in the germline V gene. In DNA form, the CDR3 reads TGTGCCAGCAGCTCCTCCGGGACAGGGGAATACGAGCAGTACTTC. It yields the protein CASSSSGTGEYEQYF.

The CDR3 nucleotides are TGTGCCAGCAGTTACTCAGGGACAGCAATAAATGAGCAGTTCTTC. It translates to CASSYSGTAINEQFF. V gene TRBV6-2 or TRBV6-3 combines with J gene TRBJ2-1; TRBD1 matches at 7 bases. The V gene end was trimmed by 0 bases and the J gene end by 7 bases; junction bases not matched to a gene: 6. CDR1 is MNHEY, CDR2 SVGEGT, per germline. The CDR3 loop spans 15 amino acids.

The gene calls are TRBV19 and TRBJ2-7; 10 bases agree with TRBD2. CDR3 size: 16 residues. Trimming took 5 bases from V and 1 from J; bases not matched to a gene: 8. Germline V gene sequence: CDR1 LNHDA, CDR2 SQIVND (reference sequence). CDR3 residues: CASSLGFSGRSYEQYF. The DNA for the CDR3 is TGTGCCAGTAGTCTCGGTTTTAGCGGGAGGTCCTACGAGCAGTACTTC.

This clonotype was seen at least ten times. The chain couples TRBV29-1 to TRBJ2-1, with a weak D call TRBD1 (6 bases). V lost 6 bases and J lost 7, with 22 bases in between. CDR1 SQVTM and CDR2 ANQGSEA come from the germline V gene. There are 15 residues in the CDR3. CDR3 loop: CSVPPWGTSTNEQFF. DNA for the CDR3: TGCAGCGTCCCACCTTGGGGGACATCTACTAATGAGCAGTTCTTC.

This clonotype was observed a few times. DNA of the CDR3: TGTGCCAGCAGTTTAATGGAAACGGGTGAAAAACTGTTTTTT. Protein sequence: CASSLMETGEKLFF. This chain connects TRBV28 to TRBJ1-4; D call uncertain. Germline V gene lookup returns CDR1 MDHEN and CDR2 SYDVKM. CDR3 length: 14 residues. Trimming cost V 2 bases and J 7 bases, with 11 bases left between them.

In its sample, this clonotype was seen a few times. The chain links TRBV7-9 to TRBJ2-7, with no clear D. Germline values: CDR1 SEHNR, CDR2 FQNEAQ (reference sequence). V lost 5 bases and J 0 bases, leaving 8 bases between the germline ends. The CDR3 loop spans 13 amino acids. CDR3 DNA sequence: TGTGCCAGCAGCAAACAGAGCTCCTACGAGCAGTACTTC. This translates into CASSKQSSYEQYF.

This clonotype was recorded at least ten times. The genes are TRBV5-1 and TRBJ2-7, with D possibly being TRBD1 (6 bases). The length of the CDR3 is 13 residues. Trimming removed 3 bases from V and 4 bases from J, with 11 bases in between. The germline CDR1 and CDR2 sequences are SGHRS and YFSETQ. The CDR3 here is CASSYFRGYEQYF. The CDR3, as DNA: TGCGCCAGCAGCTATTTCAGGGGATACGAGCAGTACTTC. Complete variable domain (other parts from reference TRBV5-1 and TRBJ2-7): KAGVTQTPRYLIKTRGQQVTLSCSPISGHRSVSWYQQTPGQGLQFLFEYFSETQRNKGNFPGRFSGRQFSNSRSEMNVSTLELGDSALYLCASSYFRGYEQYFGPGTRLTVT.

The rearrangement joins TRBV20-1 to TRBJ1-1; the D gene is possibly TRBD1 (5 bases). Germline V gene lookup returns CDR1 DFQATT and CDR2 SNEGSKA (reference sequence). V dropped 0 bases and J dropped 0 bases, with 17 bases sitting between them. The length of the CDR3 is 17 residues. In DNA, the CDR3 is TGCAGTGCTAGAGATCCGGCGAAGGGGTACATGAACACTGAAGCTTTCTTT. Residues: CSARDPAKGYMNTEAFF.

CDR3 DNA: TGTGCCAGCAGCCTCCCAGAGGGGGTTCAAGAGACCCAGTACTTC. It codes for CASSLPEGVQETQYF. The chain carries TRBV28 and TRBJ2-5, with D perhaps TRBD1 (6 bases). This CDR3 contains 15 residues. Germline lookup yields CDR1 MDHEN and CDR2 SYDVKM. The V end lost 6 bases, the J end lost 2 bases, and 16 bases lay between the germline ends. Using reference TRBV28 and TRBJ2-5 for the parts outside the CDR3, the full variable domain is DVKVTQSSRYLVKRTGEKVFLECVQDMDHENMFWYRQDPGLGLRLIYFSYDVKMKEKGDIPEGYSVSREKKERFSLILESASTNQTSMYLCASSLPEGVQETQYFGPGTRLLVL.

This clonotype occurred many times. The DNA of the CDR3 is TGTGCCAGCAGCTTGGGACCGGGACTAAGCACAGATACGCAGTATTTT. As protein: CASSLGPGLSTDTQYF. V usage is TRBV5-4 and J usage is TRBJ2-3; 7 bases line up with TRBD2. Germline values: CDR1 SGHNT, CDR2 YYREEE (reference sequence). V was clipped by 0 bases and J by 0 bases; unmatched bases: 4. This CDR3 has 16 residues.

The chain carries TRBV7-9 and TRBJ2-5; D gene ambiguous. V was clipped by 5 bases and J by 5 bases, with 12 bases between them. Germline V CDR1 and CDR2: SEHNR, FQNEAQ (reference sequence). This CDR3 contains 13 residues. In nucleotides, the CDR3 is TGTGCCAGCAGCCTCCCCGGCAAGGAGACCCAGTACTTC. Its translation is CASSLPGKETQYF.

This clonotype was seen only a few times. The rearrangement uses TRBV30 and TRBJ1-1, with D perhaps TRBD1 (5 bases). The CDR3 length is 10 residues. V was clipped by 4 bases and J by 8 bases, with 8 bases between them. Germline CDR1 is GTSNPN and CDR2 is SVGIG (reference sequence). The chain's CDR3 is CAWIGGEAFF. CDR3 nucleotides: TGTGCCTGGATCGGGGGGGAAGCTTTCTTT.

This chain joins TRBV4-3 and TRBJ1-2; D unresolved. Trimming removed 0 bases from V and 4 bases from J, with 12 bases in between. Per germline, CDR1 LGHNA and CDR2 YSLEER. The CDR3 is 15 amino acids. The CDR3 spells CASSQDSSGVYGYTF. The CDR3 DNA reads TGCGCCAGCAGCCAAGATTCATCAGGAGTCTATGGCTACACCTTC.

This clonotype appeared once. The junction differs from germline at one of its ends, possibly a read error. V usage is TRBV13 and J usage is TRBJ2-5; TRBD2 matches 7 bases. Germline V lookup: CDR1 PRHDT, CDR2 FYEKMQ (reference sequence). The CDR3 loop spans 18 amino acids. CDR3 protein: CASSLGREFMAGAETQYF. The CDR3 DNA follows: TGTGCCAGCAGCTTAGGCCGTGAGTTCATGGCGGGAGCAGAGACACAGTACTTC.

The chain recombines TRBV4-2 with TRBJ2-3; maybe TRBD2 (7 bases). The germline V gene has CDR1 LGHNA and CDR2 YNFKEQ. V lost 3 bases, J lost 4 bases, and 20 bases lay in between. CDR3 length equals 17 residues. In DNA, the CDR3 is TGTGCCAGCAGCCAGGGGGAACGGGGGGCTTACGCAGATACGCAGTATTTT. Protein product: CASSQGERGAYADTQYF.

This clonotype has just a few counts. CDR3 loop: CATSEGLAGAYEQYF. The CDR3 DNA reads TGTGCCACCAGTGAGGGACTAGCGGGAGCCTACGAGCAGTACTTC. The V gene is TRBV24-1, the J gene TRBJ2-7; TRBD2 agrees at 14 bases. The CDR3 covers 15 residues. Per the germline V gene, CDR1 is KGHDR and CDR2 is SFDVKD. With V trimmed by 4 bases and J by 2 bases, 0 bases remained unmatched.

This clonotype has more than one count but fewer than ten. V and J are TRBV10-3 and TRBJ2-7; D ambiguous. The CDR3 consists of 15 residues. V was shortened by 3 bases and J by 5 bases, with 17 bases between the two germline ends. The germline V gene has CDR1 ENHRY and CDR2 SYGVKD. The DNA of the CDR3 is TGTGCCATCAGTGATGACTGGCGACCTGTGGACGAGCAGTACTTC. It translates to CAISDDWRPVDEQYF.

This clonotype was detected many times. The chain joins TRBV7-9 to TRBJ1-1, with D uncertain. This CDR3 comprises 15 residues. Germline V gene data show CDR1 as SEHNR and CDR2 as FQNEAQ (reference sequence). With 2 bases removed from V and 3 bases from J, the gap between germline ends came to 13 bases. CDR3 nucleotides: TGTGCCAGCAGCTTACCACAGAAACGGGACACTGAAGCTTTCTTT. It is translated as CASSLPQKRDTEAFF. Filled out from reference TRBV7-9 and TRBJ1-1, the complete variable domain reads DTGVSQNPRHKITKRGQNVTFRCDPISEHNRLYWYRQTLGQGPEFLTYFQNEAQLEKSRLLSDRFSAERPKGSFSTLEIQRTEQGDSAMYLCASSLPQKRDTEAFFGQGTRLTVV.

The J gene is TRBJ1-3, the V gene TRBV5-4; TRBD1 matches 10 bases. Germline values: CDR1 SGHNT, CDR2 YYREEE (reference sequence). Trimming cost V 3 bases and J 1 base; bases outside gene matches: 1. The CDR3 contains 15 residues. This CDR3 reads CASSWDRGSGNTIYF. CDR3 DNA: TGTGCCAGCAGCTGGGACAGGGGTTCTGGAAACACCATATATTTT.

J is TRBJ2-1 and V is TRBV7-8, with 14 bases identical to TRBD2. Germline V gene data show CDR1 as SGHVS and CDR2 as FQNEAQ. V trimming: 5 bases; J trimming: 10 bases; junction bases outside the gene matches: 16. The CDR3 is 18 amino acids. CDR3 region: CASSATLGLAGVNREQFF. CDR3 DNA sequence: TGTGCCAGCAGCGCCACCCTGGGACTAGCGGGAGTTAACAGGGAGCAGTTCTTC.

The rearrangement joins TRBV10-3 to TRBJ1-2, with TRBD1 matching 9 bases. Looked up from germline, CDR1 is ENHRY and CDR2 is SYGVKD. The CDR3 covers 12 residues. V shed 7 bases, J shed 8 bases, and the junction held 5 bases outside the gene matches. The CDR3 loop reads CAINADRGGYTF. Here the CDR3 DNA reads TGTGCCATCAACGCGGACAGGGGAGGCTACACCTTC.

This clonotype was counted only a few times. The gene calls are TRBV6-5 and TRBJ1-1; D uncertain. This CDR3 has 12 residues. V gave up 2 bases and J gave up 8 bases, with 9 bases separating them. Germline V gene data show CDR1 as MNHEY and CDR2 as SVGAGI. The CDR3 is CASSYGGQEAFF. The CDR3 nucleotides read TGTGCCAGCAGTTACGGCGGGCAGGAAGCTTTCTTT.

This clonotype was seen a handful of times. The V gene is TRBV7-9, the J gene TRBJ1-1; TRBD1 might be the D (6 bases). The CDR3 spans 17 residues. Between the trimmed V and J ends, which lost 5 bases and 0 bases, there was a span of 19 bases. CDR1 is SEHNR, CDR2 FQNEAQ, per germline (reference sequence). The CDR3 coding sequence is TGTGCCAGCAGCCCCGGGCAGGGGACTACTTTGAACACTGAAGCTTTCTTT. Its translation is CASSPGQGTTLNTEAFF.

Here the CDR3 reads CATWKGPTYEQYF. CDR3 nucleotides: TGTGCCACGTGGAAGGGGCCTACTTACGAGCAGTACTTC. V gene TRBV7-9 combines with J gene TRBJ2-7, with D perhaps matching TRBD1 (5 bases). The CDR3 sequence is 13 residues long. V was trimmed by 10 bases and J by 4 bases, leaving 17 bases between them. CDR1 and CDR2 from the germline V gene are SEHNR and FQNEAQ (reference sequence).

This clonotype was detected once. The genes are TRBV4-3 and TRBJ2-3; D remains ambiguous. CDR1 is LGHNA, CDR2 YSLEER, per germline. V lost 0 bases to trimming and J lost 5 bases, with 9 bases between them. The CDR3 has 14 residues. The CDR3 spells CASSQDTFLDTQYF. The CDR3 nucleotides are TGCGCCAGCAGCCAAGACACATTTCTAGATACGCAGTATTTT.

This chain uses TRBV12-3 or TRBV12-4 with TRBJ1-1; D not certain. This CDR3 has 13 residues. Between the trimmed V and J ends, which lost 0 bases and 5 bases, there was a span of 7 bases. The CDR3 sequence: CASSLAWGTEAFF. In nucleotides, the CDR3 is TGTGCCAGCAGTTTAGCATGGGGTACTGAAGCTTTCTTT.

This clonotype was seen a few times. The gene calls are TRBV24-1 and TRBJ2-7, with unresolved D. V was trimmed by 6 bases and J by 5 bases, leaving 13 bases between them. The germline CDR1 and CDR2 sequences are KGHDR and SFDVKD. The CDR3 contains 13 residues. The CDR3 spells CATSPRASDEQYF. The CDR3 DNA sequence: TGTGCCACCAGTCCCCGGGCCTCTGACGAGCAGTACTTC.

There are many counts of this clonotype. This chain joins TRBV3-1 and TRBJ2-1; D is undetermined. CDR3 length: 12 residues. Trimming took off 0 bases at V and 4 bases at J, with 1 base between the two ends. CDR1 LGHDT and CDR2 YNNKEL come from the germline V gene (reference sequence). CDR3 bases: TGTGCCAGCAGCCAAGAATACAATGAGCAGTTCTTC. Translating it yields CASSQEYNEQFF.

The rearrangement uses TRBV11-2 and TRBJ2-5; tentatively, D is TRBD2 (6 bases). Germline assignment: CDR1 SGHAT and CDR2 FQNNGV. V lost 2 bases and J lost 4, with 17 bases in between. This CDR3 has 16 residues. The CDR3 reads CASSLRTGLKGETQYF. The CDR3 DNA is TGTGCCAGCAGCTTACGTACTGGACTAAAGGGAGAGACCCAGTACTTC.

This clonotype was seen more than once but under ten times. The chain joins TRBV30 to TRBJ2-5; D uncertain. V was clipped by 2 bases and J by 7 bases, with 11 bases between them. Germline V gene lookup returns CDR1 GTSNPN and CDR2 SVGIG (reference sequence). This CDR3 spans 12 amino acids. CDR3 in amino acids: CAWSPPYGTQYF. The CDR3 DNA reads as TGTGCCTGGAGTCCCCCTTATGGGACCCAGTACTTC.

Only a few counts were recorded for this clonotype. The chain employs TRBV12-3 or TRBV12-4 and TRBJ2-1; 8 bases are a match to TRBD2. Trimming took 2 bases from V and 3 from J; bases not matched to a gene: 12. The CDR3 loop spans 18 amino acids. CDR3 residues: CASSLYRPAGEDYNEQFF. CDR3 DNA sequence: TGTGCCAGCAGTTTATACCGCCCAGCGGGAGAGGACTACAATGAGCAGTTCTTC.